One sample yielded the 5 T cell receptor beta chains listed below, sequenced in a study of post-analysis software for immune sequencing data. Notes on the study in general: In patients, five or six TRBV segments were more frequent than in controls, with TRBV5-6, TRBV5-1 and TRBV20-1 among them.

Built from TCR beta cDNA, the libraries had unique molecular identifiers in them. From the PCR reads, TCRdb called clonotypes with MiXCR, one entry per CDR3 protein. The table includes about 540,000 distinct CDR3 sequences, about a third detected once. These receptors' antigens are unknown. Sequencing was carried out using blood. The receptors come from a girl aged 2-17 years with multiple sclerosis.

The chain recombines TRBV4-1 with TRBJ1-2, with D uncertain. V gave up 0 bases and J gave up 4 bases, with 9 bases separating them. The germline V gene encodes CDR1 MGHRA and CDR2 YSYEKL. The CDR3 consists of 14 residues. This chain's CDR3 is CASSQERYAYGYTF. CDR3 nucleotide sequence: TGCGCCAGCAGCCAAGAGAGGTACGCCTATGGCTACACCTTC.

This chain connects TRBV4-1 to TRBJ2-3; no reliable D call. Germline V gives CDR1 MGHRA, CDR2 YSYEKL. With 1 base removed from V and 1 base from J, the gap between germline ends came to 12 bases. The CDR3 covers 16 residues. The CDR3 spells CASSQVSDRGTDTQYF. For the CDR3, the DNA is TGCGCCAGCAGCCAAGTTAGTGATAGGGGCACAGATACGCAGTATTTT.

This clonotype was observed once. V gene TRBV5-1 combines with J gene TRBJ2-4; D uncertain. Germline CDR1 and CDR2: SGHRS and YFSETQ. The CDR3 contains 16 residues. V lost 2 bases and J lost 1, with 13 bases in between. The CDR3 reads CASSFALLGAKNIQYF. The CDR3 region has the DNA TGCGCCAGCAGCTTCGCCCTCCTCGGGGCCAAAAACATTCAGTACTTC.

This clonotype was detected a few times. The chain combines TRBV4-1 with TRBJ1-5; D gene uncertain. Trimming shortened V by 0 bases and J by 2 bases, and 11 bases separated the two germline ends. Germline CDR1 and CDR2: MGHRA and YSYEKL. CDR3 length: 16 residues. CDR3 in DNA: TGCGCCAGCAGCCAAGATCGCTCGGGCCGCAATCAGCCCCAGCATTTT. This gives the protein CASSQDRSGRNQPQHF.

The sample holds a few counts of this clonotype. The chain couples TRBV21-1 to TRBJ2-3; the D call TRBD2 from the table was never checked on the DNA. TRBV21-1 is tagged as a pseudogene. This CDR3 is built from 18 residues. Here the CDR3 DNA reads TGTGCCAGCAGCAAACGCCCTAGCGGGGCACCTCGCGCAGATACGCAGTATTTT. It translates to CASSKRPSGAPRADTQYF.